This T cell receptor (beta chain) was recorded in a study of T cells in Graves' hyperthyroidism and ophthalmopathy. Notes on the study in general: Ophthalmopathy, as predicted by the model, came a median around 6 months after the prediction. Stable hyperthyroidism and ophthalmopathy were separated using 13 V-J signatures.

This CDR3 has 14 amino acids. The germline V and J ends were trimmed by 4 bases and 3 bases, with 13 bases remaining between them. Per germline, CDR1 GTSNPN and CDR2 SVGIG (reference sequence). Researchers took RNA transcripts and amplified the TCR beta CDR3 regions from them. A first-round RT-PCR of the TCR CDR3 used the HTBI primer set. Via MiXCR, TCRdb re-called the multiplex PCR reads, giving one row per CDR3 protein. This sample has roughly 360,000 distinct CDR3 sequences, with roughly 13% found just once. This clonotype appeared many times. As yet, its antigen is unknown. It was at first hyperthyroidism diagnosis, before any ophthalmopathy symptoms, that the blood sample was taken.

Sequencing was carried out using blood. The chain combines TRBV30 with TRBJ1-5; a possible D gene is TRBD1 (5 bases). The TCR originated in a young man with Graves' hyperthyroidism that later progressed to Graves' ophthalmopathy. CDR3 region: CAWNQLGLNQPQHF. CDR3 nucleotide sequence: TGTGCCTGGAACCAGCTGGGACTCAATCAGCCCCAGCATTTT.